This TCR beta chain comes out of a study of blood T cell repertoires in COVID-19. Study overall: COVID-19 samples collected from the United States, Italy and Spain covered acute and convalescent phases. T cells, B-cell-depleted T cells, or PBMCs provided the cDNA or gDNA that served as material.

Study members were between roughly 18 and 89 years old and lived in some 26 US regions. Cohort 3 donors were reported recovered after two negative PCRs, clearance, or symptom resolution. The V gene end was trimmed by 6 bases and the J gene end by 0 bases; junction bases not matched to a gene: 4. This CDR3 contains 14 residues. CDR1 is MNHEY and CDR2 is SVGAGI in the germline V gene. The table came from immunoSEQ multiplex PCR; TCRdb's copy has only in-frame clones and leaves some out. The table lists about 250,000 clones, more than 80% of them singletons, with 2% to 3% in the top ten. This TCR was recovered from a woman younger than 30 who had recovered from COVID-19. The material sequenced was PBMCs or T cells enriched from blood (not recorded which). The chain uses TRBV6-5 and TRBJ1-1, with 7 nucleotides matching TRBD1. CDR3 sequence (DNA): TGTGCCAGCAGGCAGACAGGGATGAACACTGAAGCTTTCTTT. It is translated as CASRQTGMNTEAFF.